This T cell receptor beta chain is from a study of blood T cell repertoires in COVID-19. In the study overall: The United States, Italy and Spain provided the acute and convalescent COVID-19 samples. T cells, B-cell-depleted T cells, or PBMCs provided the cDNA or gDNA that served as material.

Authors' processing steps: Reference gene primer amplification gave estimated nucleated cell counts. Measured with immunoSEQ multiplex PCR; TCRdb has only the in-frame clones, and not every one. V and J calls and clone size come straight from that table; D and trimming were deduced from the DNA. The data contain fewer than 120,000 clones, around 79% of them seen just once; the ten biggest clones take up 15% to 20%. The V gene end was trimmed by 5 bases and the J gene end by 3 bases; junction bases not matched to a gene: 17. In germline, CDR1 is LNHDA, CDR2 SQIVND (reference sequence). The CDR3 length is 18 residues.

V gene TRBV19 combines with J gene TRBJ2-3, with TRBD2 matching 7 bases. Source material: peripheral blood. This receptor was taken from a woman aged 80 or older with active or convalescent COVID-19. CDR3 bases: TGTGCCAGTAGTGGGGTACAGCGGGGAGTAGCAAGGACAGATACGCAGTATTTT. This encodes CASSGVQRGVARTDTQYF.